Sequencing of this TCR beta chain was carried out in a study of CXCR3-negative and CXCR3-positive naive CD8 T cells. General study findings and limits: Greater hydrophobicity was found in TRB CDR3s of CXCR3-positive naive cells than of CXCR3-negative naive cells.

Libraries were UMI-labeled 5' RACE TRB cDNA. TCRdb reprocessed the 5' RACE reads, with one entry per CDR3 protein and no DNA. Its clone listing holds 140,000 to 150,000 distinct CDR3 sequences. Germline assignment: CDR1 SQVTM and CDR2 ANQGSEA. CDR3 size: 12 residues. Those CD8+ T cells considered naive were CD45RO-CCR7+CD27+CD95-. Comment on this clonotype: Antigen: not known.

The sample was naive CXCR3+ CD8+ T cells from blood. Stated subset: CD45RO-CCR7+CD27+CD95- naive CD8+ T cells expressing CXCR3 (TNR3+). The clonotype originates from a human donor in good health. Some clones in this sample may be carry-over from other donors' samples. The genes are TRBV29-1 and TRBJ1-2. This chain's CDR3 is CSVAGSGKGYTF.